This T cell receptor beta chain was recorded in a study of cytomegalovirus exposure and HLA in healthy donors. PCR involved 60 Vbeta and 13 Jbeta primers. Generated by immunoSEQ multiplex PCR, the TCRdb table keeps only in-frame clones and is missing some. The sample lists more than 150,000 clones; 82% were seen once. V dropped 4 bases and J dropped 5 bases, with 6 bases sitting between them. The CDR3 runs to 11 residues. Per germline, CDR1 SGHKS and CDR2 YYEKEE (reference sequence). To note about this clone: Its target is not known.

Findings and limits, study-wide: Earlier analysis yielded a pattern in which most TCR beta V segments were productive about 90% or about 30% of the time. Among the CMV-associated chains, a few were confirmed in vitro as specific for CMV antigens. Association of a missense DCLRE1C variant with TCR beta V- and J-gene trimming was reported in a later analysis.

The genes are TRBV5-5 and TRBJ2-5; D is uncertain. This receptor was identified in a young woman in good health and CMV-seronegative. Sequencing was performed on PBMCs. The CDR3: CASSGFETQYF. The CDR3 DNA sequence: TGTGCCAGCAGCGGCTTTGAGACCCAGTACTTC.